These 13 T cell receptor beta chains share one sample of origin, sequenced in a study of CD8+CD57+ T cells in acquired aplastic anemia. All sequencing subjects had displayed CD8+CD57+ cell expansion on flow cytometry. TCR beta VDJ combinations and CDR3 sequences were profiled from genomic DNA. TCRdb re-analysed the reads in MiXCR, keeping a single row per CDR3 protein. The table includes about 160,000 distinct CDR3 sequences, 70% to 75% detected once. Sequencing input: sorted CD4+, CD8+, or CD8+CD57+ T cells (not recorded which) from PBMCs. These receptors all come from a human donor with aplastic anemia.

J is TRBJ2-2 and V is TRBV7-9; no definite D call. This CDR3 comprises 12 residues. Trimming left V 5 bases short and J 2 bases short, with 3 bases between. Germline CDR1 SEHNR, CDR2 FQNEAQ (reference sequence). CDR3 region: CASSINTGELFF. DNA for the CDR3: TGTGCCAGCAGCATCAACACCGGGGAGCTGTTTTTT.

The chain is built from TRBV5-1 and TRBJ1-2; D is undetermined. The length of the CDR3 is 14 residues. Germline V gene data show CDR1 as SGHRS and CDR2 as YFSETQ. Trimming removed 5 bases at V and 2 bases at J, with 13 bases between. This CDR3 reads CASSKVDNNYGYTF. The CDR3, as DNA: TGCGCCAGCAGTAAAGTCGACAACAACTATGGCTACACCTTC. Filled out from reference TRBV5-1 and TRBJ1-2, the complete variable domain reads KAGVTQTPRYLIKTRGQQVTLSCSPISGHRSVSWYQQTPGQGLQFLFEYFSETQRNKGNFPGRFSGRQFSNSRSEMNVSTLELGDSALYLCASSKVDNNYGYTFGSGTRLTVV.

The V and J genes are TRBV7-8 and TRBJ1-1; possible D gene TRBD1, 5 bases. Trimming took 1 base from V and 6 from J, leaving 15 bases between them. From germline, CDR1 is SGHVS and CDR2 FQNEAQ. This CDR3 has 15 residues. CDR3 bases: TGTGCCAGCAGCTTAGTCCCTTCGGGGCTCCCTGAAGCTTTCTTT. As protein: CASSLVPSGLPEAFF.

V and J are TRBV7-2 and TRBJ2-7; 7 nucleotides align to TRBD2. The CDR3 has 14 residues. Germline trimming cut 4 bases from V and 1 base from J; bases unmatched to any gene: 4. Germline V gene sequence: CDR1 SGHTA, CDR2 FQGNSA. The CDR3 sequence: CASSSSGASYEQYF. CDR3 sequence (DNA): TGTGCCAGCAGCTCAAGCGGGGCTTCCTACGAGCAGTACTTC.

The chain employs TRBV12-3 or TRBV12-4 and TRBJ1-1; 8 bases fit TRBD1. Trimming cost V 5 bases and J 8 bases; bases outside gene matches: 7. The CDR3 sequence is 13 residues long. The CDR3 DNA is TGTGCCAGCAGTCACGGAGACAGGGGAGAAGCTTTCTTT. It codes for CASSHGDRGEAFF.

This clonotype was picked up many times. The J gene is TRBJ2-7, the V gene TRBV3-1; possible D gene TRBD2, 6 bases. The ends were cut back, 0 bases at V and 8 bases at J, with 14 bases in the middle. From germline, CDR1 is LGHDT and CDR2 YNNKEL (reference sequence). The CDR3 is 14 residues long. CDR3 sequence reads: CASSQDVGLAKQYV. CDR3 DNA: TGTGCCAGCAGCCAAGATGTAGGGCTAGCGAAGCAGTACGTC.

The CDR3 spells CASSESTGGTEAFF. CDR3 DNA sequence: TGCGCCAGCAGTGAGTCGACAGGGGGAACTGAAGCTTTCTTT. The V and J genes are TRBV10-2 and TRBJ1-1; 9 nucleotides agree with TRBD1. Trimming at V came to 0 bases and at J to 5 bases, leaving 1 base not matched to a gene. CDR1 is WSHSY, CDR2 SAAADI, per germline. This CDR3 spans 14 amino acids.

The J gene is TRBJ2-6, the V gene TRBV2, with 9 positions matching TRBD1. The CDR3 is 17 amino acids. V lost 3 bases to trimming and J lost 2 bases; unmatched junction nucleotides: 5. Germline assignment: CDR1 SNHLY and CDR2 FYNNEI. The CDR3 region has the DNA TGTGCCAGCAGTGAGAGGACAGGGGTTACTGGGGCCAACGTCCTGACTTTC. It is translated as CASSERTGVTGANVLTF.

In this sample, this clonotype turned up a few times. The CDR3 here is CASSVMQGGTDTQYF. In nucleotides, the CDR3 is TGTGCCAGCAGCGTCATGCAGGGAGGCACAGATACGCAGTATTTT. This sequence joins TRBV7-9 and TRBJ2-3; D is perhaps TRBD1 or TRBD2 (5 bases each). This CDR3 comprises 15 residues. V lost 5 bases and J lost 1, with 13 bases in between. The germline gives CDR1 SEHNR, CDR2 FQNEAQ (reference sequence).

The chain has TRBV10-3 and TRBJ2-3, with 14 bases lining up with TRBD2. V lost 10 bases and J lost 1; bases outside the gene matches: 7. The CDR3 runs to 16 residues. Germline V gene lookup returns CDR1 ENHRY and CDR2 SYGVKD. The CDR3 sequence is CASSLTSGGGTDTQYF. Written as DNA, the CDR3 is TGTGCCAGCAGCTTGACTAGCGGGGGGGGCACAGATACGCAGTATTTT.

J is TRBJ2-1 and V is TRBV6-4, with D tentatively TRBD2 (6 bases). This CDR3 is 16 amino acids long. CDR1 is MRHNA, CDR2 SNTAGT, per germline. Trimming took 6 bases from V and 0 from J, leaving 15 bases between them. The DNA for the CDR3 is TGTGCCAGCAGCCTAGACGGGGGAAGCTCCTACAATGAGCAGTTCTTC. It codes for CASSLDGGSSYNEQFF.

This clonotype has only a few counts. The chain joins TRBV24-1 to TRBJ1-2, with TRBD1 as a possible D gene (5 bases). The V end was cut by 7 bases, the J end by 6 bases, with 14 bases between. The CDR3 is 13 amino acids. Germline-derived CDR1 and CDR2 are KGHDR and SFDVKD. CDR3 nucleotide sequence: TGTGCCACCAGGCCAAGGGGAAATGATGGCTACACCTTC. Its translation: CATRPRGNDGYTF.

In regard to this clonotype: Germline and junction disagree at one end, which may indicate a read error. The chain is built from TRBV5-1 and TRBJ2-3; TRBD1 matches 9 bases. Germline loops: CDR1 SGHRS, CDR2 YFSETQ. This CDR3 has 16 amino acids. CDR3 coding DNA: TGTGCCAGCAGTACATCCGGACAGGGGAGCACAGATACGCAGTATTTT. Amino acid sequence: CASSTSGQGSTDTQYF.